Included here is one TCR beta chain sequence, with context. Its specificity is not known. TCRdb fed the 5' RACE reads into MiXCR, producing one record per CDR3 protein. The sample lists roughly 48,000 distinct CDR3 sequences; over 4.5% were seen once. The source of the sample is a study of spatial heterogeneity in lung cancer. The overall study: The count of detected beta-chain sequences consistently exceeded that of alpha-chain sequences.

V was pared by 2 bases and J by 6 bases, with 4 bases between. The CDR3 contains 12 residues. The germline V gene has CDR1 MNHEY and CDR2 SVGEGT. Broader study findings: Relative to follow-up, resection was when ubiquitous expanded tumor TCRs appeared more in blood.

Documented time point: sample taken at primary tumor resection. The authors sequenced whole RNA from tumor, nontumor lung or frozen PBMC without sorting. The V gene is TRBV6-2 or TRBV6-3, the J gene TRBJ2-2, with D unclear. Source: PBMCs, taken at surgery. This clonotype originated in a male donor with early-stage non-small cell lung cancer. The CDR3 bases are TGTGCCAGCAGTTACGGCTCCGGGGAGCTGTTTTTT. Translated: CASSYGSGELFF.